Below are 5 T cell receptor beta chains sequenced from a single sample in a study of PD-L1 blockade in urothelial cancer. Sequencing used immunoSEQ multiplex PCR; TCRdb keeps in-frame clones, though not all of them. Among some 100,000 clones listed, about 90% were seen once. Source: PBMCs, taken around atezolizumab (anti-PD-L1) treatment. The receptors stem from a woman aged 80 or over with urothelial cancer.

The chain employs TRBV5-1 and TRBJ2-3; 8 nucleotides match TRBD2. Per the germline V gene, CDR1 is SGHRS and CDR2 is YFSETQ. The J segment lost 6 bases and the V segment lost 4 bases, leaving 7 bases of the junction unmatched. The CDR3 has 14 amino acids. CDR3 loop: CASSEGLGADTQYF. DNA of the CDR3: TGCGCCAGCAGCGAGGGACTAGGTGCGGATACGCAGTATTTT.

The CDR3, as DNA: TGTGCCAGCAGCTCCGGACTAGCGGTAGCTGAGCAGTTCTTC. It codes for CASSSGLAVAEQFF. This chain joins TRBV13 and TRBJ2-1; 10 nucleotides match TRBD2. CDR1 is PRHDT, CDR2 FYEKMQ, per germline (reference sequence). The CDR3 spans 14 residues. V lost 4 bases to trimming and J lost 9 bases; unmatched junction nucleotides: 6. Supplemented by reference TRBV13 and TRBJ2-1, the full variable domain reads AAGVIQSPRHLIKEKRETATLKCYPIPRHDTVYWYQQGPGQDPQFLISFYEKMQSDKGSIPDRFSAQQFSDYHSELNMSSLELGDSALYFCASSSGLAVAEQFFGPGTRLTVL.

The V call is TRBV19, the J call TRBJ1-2, with 11 bases matching TRBD1. V lost 1 base and J lost 6; bases outside the gene matches: 7. CDR3 size: 16 residues. Germline lookup yields CDR1 LNHDA and CDR2 SQIVND (reference sequence). CDR3 residues: CASSIGGTGGLHGYTF. The CDR3 bases are TGTGCCAGTAGTATAGGGGGGACAGGGGGACTTCATGGCTACACCTTC. The whole variable domain, filled in from reference TRBV19 and TRBJ1-2, reads DGGITQSPKYLFRKEGQNVTLSCEQNLNHDAMYWYRQDPGQGLRLIYYSQIVNDFQKGDIAEGYSVSREKKESFPLTVTSAQKNPTAFYLCASSIGGTGGLHGYTFGSGTRLTVV.

CDR3 nucleotide sequence: TGTGCCAGCAGTTTATCTAGAAATACGCAGTATTTT. Residues: CASSLSRNTQYF. The chain has TRBV28 and TRBJ2-3; D is uncertain. Germline loops: CDR1 MDHEN, CDR2 SYDVKM. This CDR3 is built from 12 residues. Trimming took off 1 base at V and 7 bases at J, with 6 bases between the two ends.

V gene TRBV4-1 combines with J gene TRBJ2-3; 10 bases match TRBD2. This CDR3 comprises 14 residues. J gave up 5 bases and V 5 bases, and 4 bases lay outside the gene matches. Germline V gives CDR1 MGHRA, CDR2 YSYEKL. The CDR3 DNA follows: TGCGCCAGCAGCGCTAGCGGGAGCGGAGATACGCAGTATTTT. Translating it yields CASSASGSGDTQYF.